The 19 T cell receptor delta chains given below trace back to one sample, sequenced in a study of Vδ1+ human thymocytes. The template was reverse-transcribed extracted RNA. Multiplex PCR used pooled V-gene forward primers and a constant-region reverse primer to amplify CDR3s. TCRdb re-identified clones in the multiplex PCR reads via CATT. There are 45,000 to 60,000 delta-chain clones in the sample; 15% occur only once, and under 0.55% lies in the top ten. Their target antigens are unknown. Study results and limitations: In the thymus, TRG and TRD repertoires looked highly polyclonal with Gaussian CDR3 lengths.

Source material: Vdelta1+ gamma-delta thymocytes from the thymus. Subset of the sample: FACS-sorted CD3+ TCRalphabeta- TCRVdelta1+ TCRVdelta2- thymocytes. The receptors originated from a boy under three years old who had congenital heart surgery.

The chain has TRDV1 and TRDJ1, with 13 bases aligning to TRDD3. CDR1 is TSWWSYY and CDR2 is QGS in the germline V gene. With 3 bases clipped from V and 5 bases from J, the junction kept 24 bases outside the gene matches. The CDR3 has 22 amino acids. The CDR3, as DNA: TGTGCTCTTGGGGACAGCTTCCCACTAACCCTTCTACTGGGGGATACGCCTGATAAACTCATCTTT. Its translation is CALGDSFPLTLLLGDTPDKLIF.

This clone has more than one count but fewer than ten. V usage is TRDV1 and J usage is TRDJ1; TRDD3 matches at 13 bases. Germline trimming cut 2 bases from V and 0 bases from J; bases unmatched to any gene: 30. The germline gives CDR1 TSWWSYY, CDR2 QGS. The CDR3 is 26 amino acids. In DNA, the CDR3 is TGTGCTCTTGGGGAATATCTACCTTCTTCAGGTACTGGGGGATACGCCTACCAACGTTACACCGATAAACTCATCTTT. Translating gives CALGEYLPSSGTGGYAYQRYTDKLIF.

This clone appeared a few times. The gene calls are TRDV1 and TRDJ1; D is undetermined. The CDR3 sequence is 12 residues long. The germline V gene encodes CDR1 TSWWSYY and CDR2 QGS. V shed 0 bases and J shed 8 bases, with 7 bases lying between them. The CDR3, as DNA: TGTGCTCTTGGGGAACTTGTAAAAAAACTCATCTTT. Its translation is CALGELVKKLIF.

This clone is medium-sized (0.01 to 0.1%). The rearrangement uses TRDV2 and TRDJ1; a weak D match, TRDD3 (5 bases). Trimming took off 0 bases at V and 3 bases at J, with 10 bases between the two ends. The germline CDR1 and CDR2 sequences are GEAIGNYY and EKD. CDR3 length equals 14 residues. CDR3 in DNA: TGTGCCTGTGACACCGTGAGGATATCCGATAAACTCATCTTT. This encodes CACDTVRISDKLIF.

This chain joins TRDV1 and TRDJ1, with 7 positions matching TRDD3. The CDR3 is 14 amino acids. V gave up 1 base and J gave up 10 bases; unmatched junction bases: 9. Germline V gene sequence: CDR1 TSWWSYY, CDR2 QGS. In DNA form, the CDR3 reads TGTGCTCTTGGGGAACGGCGGATACGAGTTCTACTCATCTTT. Its translation is CALGERRIRVLLIF.

This clone was counted only a few times. The chain uses TRDV1 and TRDJ1; D is ambiguous. Per germline, CDR1 TSWWSYY and CDR2 QGS. V shed 2 bases and J shed 2 bases, with 12 bases lying between them. CDR3 length equals 15 residues. The CDR3 region has the DNA TGTGCTCTTGGGGAAAGGGTATCGTGGACCGATAAACTCATCTTT. Amino acids: CALGERVSWTDKLIF.

This clone has a handful of counts. The genes are TRDV1 and TRDJ1; 13 nucleotides line up with TRDD3. The CDR3 runs 21 residues. With V trimmed by 5 bases and J by 0 bases, 18 bases remained unmatched. CDR1 TSWWSYY and CDR2 QGS come from the germline V gene. The CDR3 spells CALGPVGGTGGYGWYTDKLIF. CDR3 nucleotides: TGTGCTCTTGGGCCAGTAGGTGGTACTGGGGGATACGGGTGGTACACCGATAAACTCATCTTT.

This clone turned up a few times. V and J are TRDV1 and TRDJ1, with 10 bases lining up with TRDD3. Germline V lookup: CDR1 TSWWSYY, CDR2 QGS. This CDR3 spans 21 amino acids. The ends lost 3 bases at V and 7 bases at J; junction bases unmatched: 26. The CDR3 loop is CALGDSPKIARTGGLSPKLIF. The CDR3 nucleotides are TGTGCTCTTGGGGACTCCCCAAAAATTGCCCGTACTGGGGGATTATCCCCTAAACTCATCTTT.

The V gene is TRDV1, the J gene TRDJ1; TRDD3 agrees at 7 bases. Losses at the gene ends were 2 bases for V and 0 bases for J; bases not matched to a gene: 12. This CDR3 spans 18 amino acids. Germline CDR1 reads TSWWSYY; CDR2 reads QGS. The CDR3 bases are TGTGCTCTTGGGGAAAGGGCTGGGGGCCCTCGCTACACCGATAAACTCATCTTT. Protein: CALGERAGGPRYTDKLIF.

This clone was detected a few times. The V gene is TRDV1, the J gene TRDJ1; no clear D. CDR1 is TSWWSYY and CDR2 is QGS in the germline V gene. Trimming took off 3 bases at V and 0 bases at J, with 23 bases between the two ends. This CDR3 comprises 19 residues. The CDR3 spells CALGDSPCVSLTYTDKLIF. In DNA form, the CDR3 reads TGTGCTCTTGGGGACTCCCCATGCGTGAGTCTTACTTACACCGATAAACTCATCTTT.

This chain uses TRDV1 with TRDJ1, with TRDD3 matching 10 bases. CDR3 length equals 19 residues. Trimming took 2 bases from V and 0 from J; bases not matched to a gene: 12. Germline V gene data show CDR1 as TSWWSYY and CDR2 as QGS. The CDR3 nucleotides read TGTGCTCTTGGGGAATCCCCCTATACTGGGGGATCCGACACCGATAAACTCATCTTT. Residues: CALGESPYTGGSDTDKLIF.

The rearrangement uses TRDV1 and TRDJ1, with D perhaps matching TRDD3 (5 bases). The CDR3 consists of 21 residues. From germline, CDR1 is TSWWSYY and CDR2 QGS. Trimming shortened V by 4 bases and J by 4 bases, and 34 bases separated the two germline ends. The CDR3 protein is CALGAPLTSRQKGGFVDKLIF. In DNA, the CDR3 is TGTGCTCTTGGGGCCCCCCTAACTTCACGCCAAAAAGGGGGGTTTGTCGATAAACTCATCTTT.

The V call is TRDV1, the J call TRDJ1; D is unclear. V was cut by 0 bases and J by 0 bases, with 14 bases left in between. Germline V CDR1 and CDR2: TSWWSYY, QGS. The CDR3 is made up of 17 amino acids. CDR3 in DNA: TGTGCTCTTGGGGAACTGTTTCTGCGTACCGACACCGATAAACTCATCTTT. It specifies CALGELFLRTDTDKLIF.

V and J are TRDV1 and TRDJ1; possible D gene TRDD3, 6 bases. Germline V gene sequence: CDR1 TSWWSYY, CDR2 QGS. The CDR3 is 17 amino acids. V was clipped by 0 bases and J by 1 base, with 15 bases between them. The CDR3 region has the DNA TGTGCTCTTGGGGAACTCTCTGGGGACCCCTTCACCGATAAACTCATCTTT. Amino acids: CALGELSGDPFTDKLIF.

The chain joins TRDV1 to TRDJ1; 9 bases map to TRDD3. The CDR3 runs to 23 residues. The V gene end was trimmed by 4 bases and the J gene end by 7 bases; junction bases not matched to a gene: 34. Germline V gene sequence: CDR1 TSWWSYY, CDR2 QGS. The CDR3 here is CALGGNRGLGDTIHRELRGKLIF. The CDR3 coding sequence is TGTGCTCTTGGGGGAAACCGGGGACTGGGGGACACTATACACCGGGAATTGAGGGGTAAACTCATCTTT.

This clone was picked up a small number of times. This chain connects TRDV2 to TRDJ1, with 9 bases fitting TRDD3. This CDR3 comprises 22 residues. CDR1 is GEAIGNYY and CDR2 is EKD in the germline V gene. The V and J ends lost 0 bases and 0 bases, in that order; junction bases with no gene match: 22. The CDR3 nucleotides read TGTGCCTGTGACACCGAGGGTTACTGGGGGACACCCTTAGCGGGGTACACCGATAAACTCATCTTT. Translating it yields CACDTEGYWGTPLAGYTDKLIF.

V and J are TRDV3 and TRDJ1; 12 nucleotides line up with TRDD3. The germline CDR1 and CDR2 sequences are TVYSNPD and GDNSRS (reference sequence). The CDR3 spans 20 residues. The ends lost 4 bases at V and 0 bases at J; junction bases unmatched: 21. The CDR3 DNA sequence: TGTGCCTCCACCATCGAATCCTGTAACTGGGGGATACAGTACACCGATAAACTCATCTTT. Translation gives CASTIESCNWGIQYTDKLIF.

The genes are TRDV1 and TRDJ1, with 9 nucleotides matching TRDD3. The trim removed 4 bases at V and 10 bases at J, leaving 10 bases unmatched. This CDR3 is 14 amino acids long. CDR1 and CDR2 (germline): TSWWSYY, QGS. CDR3 DNA: TGTGCTCTTGGGGCCTACTGGGGGACCCGAGGACTCATCTTT. This gives the protein CALGAYWGTRGLIF.

This clone has a handful of counts. The chain uses TRDV1 and TRDJ1; D unresolved. The CDR3 spans 15 residues. Looked up from germline, CDR1 is TSWWSYY and CDR2 is QGS. V lost 5 bases and J 0 bases, leaving 13 bases between the germline ends. The CDR3, as DNA: TGTGCTCTTGGGAGCCGACCCTTGAACACCGATAAACTCATCTTT. Its translation is CALGSRPLNTDKLIF.